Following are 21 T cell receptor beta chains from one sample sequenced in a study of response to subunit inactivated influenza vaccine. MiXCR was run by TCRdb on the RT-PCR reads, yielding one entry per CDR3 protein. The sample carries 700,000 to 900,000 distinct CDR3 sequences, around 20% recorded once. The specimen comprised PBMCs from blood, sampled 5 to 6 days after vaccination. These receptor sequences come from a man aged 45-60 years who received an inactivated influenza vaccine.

CDR3 DNA sequence: TGTGCCAGCAGTTACATACTGGCTGGCACAGATACGCAGTATTTT. It encodes CASSYILAGTDTQYF. The J gene is TRBJ2-3, the V gene TRBV6-5; D is uncertain. The CDR3 sequence is 15 residues long. Germline loops: CDR1 MNHEY, CDR2 SVGAGI. Trimming cost V 2 bases and J 1 base, with 10 bases left between them.

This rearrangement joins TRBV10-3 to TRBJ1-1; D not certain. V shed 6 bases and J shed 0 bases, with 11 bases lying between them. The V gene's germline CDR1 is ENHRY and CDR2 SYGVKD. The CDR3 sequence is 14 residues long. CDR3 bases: TGTGCCATCAGAATGCAGGTTTTGAACACTGAAGCTTTCTTT. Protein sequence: CAIRMQVLNTEAFF.

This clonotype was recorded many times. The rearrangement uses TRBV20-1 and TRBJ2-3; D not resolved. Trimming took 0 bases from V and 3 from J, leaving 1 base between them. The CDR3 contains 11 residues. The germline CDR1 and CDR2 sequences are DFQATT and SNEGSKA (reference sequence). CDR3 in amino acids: CSARETDTQYF. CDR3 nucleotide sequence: TGCAGTGCTAGAGAAACAGATACGCAGTATTTT.

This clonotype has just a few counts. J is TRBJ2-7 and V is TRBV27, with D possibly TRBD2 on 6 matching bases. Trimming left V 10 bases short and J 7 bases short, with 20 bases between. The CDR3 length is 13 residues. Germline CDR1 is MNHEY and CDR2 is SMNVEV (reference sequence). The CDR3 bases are TGTGCCACCTCCCCCCTGGCGGGAAATGAGCAGTACTTC. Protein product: CATSPLAGNEQYF.

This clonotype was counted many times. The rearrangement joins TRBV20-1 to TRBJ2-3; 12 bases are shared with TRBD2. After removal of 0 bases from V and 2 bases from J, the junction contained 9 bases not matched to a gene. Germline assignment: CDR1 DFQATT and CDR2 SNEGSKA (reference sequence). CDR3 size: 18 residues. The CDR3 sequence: CSARDRSWTSGDTDTQYF. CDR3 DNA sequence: TGCAGTGCTAGAGATCGTTCCTGGACTAGCGGGGACACAGATACGCAGTATTTT.

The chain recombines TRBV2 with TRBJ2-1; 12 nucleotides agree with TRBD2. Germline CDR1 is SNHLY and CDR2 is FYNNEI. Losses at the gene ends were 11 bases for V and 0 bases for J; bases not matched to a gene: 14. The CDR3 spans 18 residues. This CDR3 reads CAFRLGLAGLSSYNEQFF. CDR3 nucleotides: TGTGCCTTCAGATTAGGACTAGCGGGACTAAGCTCCTACAATGAGCAGTTCTTC.

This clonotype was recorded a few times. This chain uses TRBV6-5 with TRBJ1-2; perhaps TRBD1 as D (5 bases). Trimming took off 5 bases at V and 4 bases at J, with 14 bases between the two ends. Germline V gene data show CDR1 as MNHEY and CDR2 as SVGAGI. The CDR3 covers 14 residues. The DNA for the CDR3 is TGTGCCAGCAGTAACCCAGGGTACGCCTATGGCTACACCTTC. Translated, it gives CASSNPGYAYGYTF.

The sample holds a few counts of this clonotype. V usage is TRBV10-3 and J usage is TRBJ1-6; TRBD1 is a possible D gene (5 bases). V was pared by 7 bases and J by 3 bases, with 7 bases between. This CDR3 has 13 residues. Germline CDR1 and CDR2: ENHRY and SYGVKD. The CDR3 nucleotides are TGTGCCATCACCGGGGGCTATAATTCACCCCTCCACTTT. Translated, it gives CAITGGYNSPLHF.

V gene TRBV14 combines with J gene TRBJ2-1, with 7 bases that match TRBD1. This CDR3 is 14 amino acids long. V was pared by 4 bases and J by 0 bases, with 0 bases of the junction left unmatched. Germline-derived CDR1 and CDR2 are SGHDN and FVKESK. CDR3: CASSRDSSYNEQFF. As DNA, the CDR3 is TGTGCCAGCAGCCGGGACAGCTCCTACAATGAGCAGTTCTTC.

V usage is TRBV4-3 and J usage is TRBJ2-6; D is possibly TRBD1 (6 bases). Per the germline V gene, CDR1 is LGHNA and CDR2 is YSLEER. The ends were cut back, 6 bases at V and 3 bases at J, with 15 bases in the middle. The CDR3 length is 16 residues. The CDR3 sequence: CASSTGWWHGANVLTF. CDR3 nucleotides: TGCGCCAGCAGTACAGGGTGGTGGCATGGGGCCAACGTCCTGACTTTC.

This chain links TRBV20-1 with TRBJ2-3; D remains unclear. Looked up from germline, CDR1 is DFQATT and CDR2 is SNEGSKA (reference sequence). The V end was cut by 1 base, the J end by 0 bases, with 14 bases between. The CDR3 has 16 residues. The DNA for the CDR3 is TGCAGTGCTAGAGCGGAAGACAAGACTAGCACAGATACGCAGTATTTT. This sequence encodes CSARAEDKTSTDTQYF.

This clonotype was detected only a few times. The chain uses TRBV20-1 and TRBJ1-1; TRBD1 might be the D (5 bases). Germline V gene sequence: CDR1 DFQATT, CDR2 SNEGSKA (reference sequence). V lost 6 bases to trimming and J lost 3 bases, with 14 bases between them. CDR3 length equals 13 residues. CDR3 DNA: TGCAGTGCGGACCGCGGAGGGGACACTGAAGCTTTCTTT. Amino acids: CSADRGGDTEAFF.

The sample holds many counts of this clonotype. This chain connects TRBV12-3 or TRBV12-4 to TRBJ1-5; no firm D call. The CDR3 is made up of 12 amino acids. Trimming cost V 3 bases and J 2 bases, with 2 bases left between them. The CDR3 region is CASSFGNQPQHF. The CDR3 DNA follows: TGTGCCAGCAGTTTTGGCAATCAGCCCCAGCATTTT.

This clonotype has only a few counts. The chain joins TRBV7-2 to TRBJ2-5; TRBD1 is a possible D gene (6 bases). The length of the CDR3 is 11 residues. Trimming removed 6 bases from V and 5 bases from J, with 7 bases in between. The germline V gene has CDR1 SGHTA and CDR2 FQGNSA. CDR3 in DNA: TGTGCCAGCAGGGGGGCGGAGACCCAGTACTTC. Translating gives CASRGAETQYF.

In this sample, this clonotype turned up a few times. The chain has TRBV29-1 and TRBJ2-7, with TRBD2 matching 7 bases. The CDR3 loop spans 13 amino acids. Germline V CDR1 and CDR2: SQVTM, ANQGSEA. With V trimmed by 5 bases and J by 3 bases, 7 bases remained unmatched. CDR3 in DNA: TGCAGCGTTCAACTAGCGAATGACTACGAGCAGTACTTC. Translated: CSVQLANDYEQYF.

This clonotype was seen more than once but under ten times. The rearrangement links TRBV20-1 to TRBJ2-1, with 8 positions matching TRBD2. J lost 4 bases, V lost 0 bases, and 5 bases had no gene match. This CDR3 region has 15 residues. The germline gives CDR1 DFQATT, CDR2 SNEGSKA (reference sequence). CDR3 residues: CSARDGSGVYNEQFF. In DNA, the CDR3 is TGCAGTGCTAGAGATGGTAGCGGGGTGTACAATGAGCAGTTCTTC.

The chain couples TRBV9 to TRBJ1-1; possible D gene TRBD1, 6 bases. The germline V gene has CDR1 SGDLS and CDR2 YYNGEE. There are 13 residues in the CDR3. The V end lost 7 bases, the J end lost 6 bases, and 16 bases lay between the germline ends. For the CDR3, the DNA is TGTGCCAGCGGGAGGACAGAATATGCTGAAGCTTTCTTT. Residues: CASGRTEYAEAFF.

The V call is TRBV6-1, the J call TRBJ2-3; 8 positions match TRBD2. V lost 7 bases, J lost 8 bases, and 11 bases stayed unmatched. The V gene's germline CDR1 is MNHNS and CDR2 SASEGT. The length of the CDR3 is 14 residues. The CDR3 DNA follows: TGTGCCAGCAAACCGGGACTAGGAGACGGTACGCAGTATTTT. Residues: CASKPGLGDGTQYF.

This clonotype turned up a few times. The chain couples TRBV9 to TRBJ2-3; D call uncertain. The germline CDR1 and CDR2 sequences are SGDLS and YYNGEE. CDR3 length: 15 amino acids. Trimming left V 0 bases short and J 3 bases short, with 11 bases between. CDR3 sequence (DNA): TGTGCCAGCAGCGTAGAACCCACTGTGACAGATACGCAGTATTTT. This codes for CASSVEPTVTDTQYF.

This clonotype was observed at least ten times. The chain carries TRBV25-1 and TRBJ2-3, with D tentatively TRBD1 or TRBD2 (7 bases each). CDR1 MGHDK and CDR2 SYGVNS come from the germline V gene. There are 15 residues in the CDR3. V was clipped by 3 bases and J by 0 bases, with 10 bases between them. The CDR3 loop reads CASSEGGGSTDTQYF. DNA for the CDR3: TGTGCCAGCAGTGAGGGAGGGGGCAGCACAGATACGCAGTATTTT.

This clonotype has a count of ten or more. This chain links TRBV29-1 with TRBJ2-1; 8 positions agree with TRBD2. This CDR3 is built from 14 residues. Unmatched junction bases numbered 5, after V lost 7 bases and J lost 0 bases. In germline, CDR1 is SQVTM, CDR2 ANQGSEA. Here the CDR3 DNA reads TGCAGCGGGACCGGGGGGGTCTCCTACAATGAGCAGTTCTTC. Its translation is CSGTGGVSYNEQFF.